This TCR beta chain was documented in a study of T cell changes during pregnancy in multiple sclerosis. Data came from immunoSEQ multiplex PCR; TCRdb stores just in-frame clones and leaves some out. The sample carries about 87,000 clones, over 85% recorded once. Trimming cost V 7 bases and J 8 bases, with 16 bases left between them. Germline assignment: CDR1 SQVTM and CDR2 ANQGSEA. The CDR3 is 12 residues long. The TCR was taken from a female donor in good health, enrolled as a control in a pregnancy study. The sample here was peripheral blood, taken in the third trimester of pregnancy. The chain is built from TRBV29-1 and TRBJ2-3; a possible D gene is TRBD2 (5 bases). The CDR3 sequence: CSGNVQEVTQYF. For the CDR3, the DNA is TGCAGCGGGAATGTCCAGGAGGTTACGCAGTATTTT.